This TCR beta chain was retrieved from a study of a mutant IDH1 vaccine in newly diagnosed glioma. Study information: Visit V12 happened at week 35; visit V13 happened at week 47.

Data came from immunoSEQ multiplex PCR; TCRdb stores just in-frame clones and leaves some out. The sample has 42,000 or so clones, 83% seen once; the top ten hold just over 5%. Germline V CDR1 and CDR2: SGHTA, FQGNSA. This CDR3 is built from 13 residues. J was trimmed by 9 bases and V by 6 bases; bases with no gene match: 5. Of note for this clone: Its antigen is still unknown.

As to time point: week 35, safety follow-up. With topical imiquimod, each dose of the vaccine consisted of 300 ug of mutant IDH1 20-mer peptide. The TCR was taken from a woman in her 50s with glioma. The chain has TRBV7-2 and TRBJ1-6, with TRBD1 matching over 7 bases. The material was PBMCs, obtained from a glioma patient whose treatment included an IDH1 peptide vaccine. CDR3 in DNA: TGTGCCAGCAGAGAAGGGACAGCTTCACCCCTCCACTTT. Protein sequence: CASREGTASPLHF.